Following are 28 T cell receptor beta chains from one sample sequenced in a study of cytomegalovirus exposure and HLA in healthy donors. It was with 60 Vbeta and 13 Jbeta primers that the PCR ran. The table came from immunoSEQ multiplex PCR; TCRdb's copy has only in-frame clones and leaves some out. In the table there are around 100,000 clones, approximately 78% of which are singletons. Sequencing was performed on PBMCs. These receptors came from a woman between 40 and 50 years old in good health and CMV-seropositive.

This sequence joins TRBV25-1 and TRBJ2-7; 10 positions agree with TRBD1. V lost 9 bases to trimming and J lost 4 bases; unmatched junction nucleotides: 3. Germline V gene data show CDR1 as MGHDK and CDR2 as SYGVNS. This CDR3 is built from 12 residues. CDR3 in DNA: TGTGCCAGTGGGACAGGGGTATACGAGCAGTACTTC. It encodes CASGTGVYEQYF.

The J gene is TRBJ2-5, the V gene TRBV10-3; 14 nucleotides agree with TRBD2. V shed 4 bases and J 4 bases; nucleotides not matched to a gene: 5. Germline V gene lookup returns CDR1 ENHRY and CDR2 SYGVKD. The CDR3 loop spans 16 amino acids. The DNA of the CDR3 is TGTGCCATCAGTGGGGGACTAGCGGGAGTTCGAGAGACCCAGTACTTC. Protein product: CAISGGLAGVRETQYF.

CDR3 nucleotide sequence: TGTGCCAGCAGCTTAGTGGAGGGAATGGCTTTCTTT. Translating it yields CASSLVEGMAFF. The chain carries TRBV11-2 and TRBJ1-1; D is unresolved. V was pared by 1 base and J by 11 bases, with 11 bases between. Germline-derived CDR1 and CDR2 are SGHAT and FQNNGV. The CDR3 has 12 residues.

The V and J genes are TRBV27 and TRBJ2-4; TRBD1 agrees at 10 bases. Germline loops: CDR1 MNHEY, CDR2 SMNVEV (reference sequence). The V and J ends lost 5 bases and 1 base, in that order; junction bases with no gene match: 8. CDR3 length: 17 amino acids. The CDR3 DNA follows: TGTGCCAGCAGTCCCGACAGGGGGCTCGGGGCCAAAAACATTCAGTACTTC. Translated, it gives CASSPDRGLGAKNIQYF.

This rearrangement joins TRBV19 to TRBJ1-5; D possibly corresponds to TRBD1 (5 bases). CDR3 length: 13 amino acids. V lost 3 bases and J 4 bases, leaving 7 bases between the germline ends. Germline assignment: CDR1 LNHDA and CDR2 SQIVND (reference sequence). CDR3 amino acids: CASSIGGNQPQHF. In DNA form, the CDR3 reads TGTGCCAGTAGTATCGGGGGGAATCAGCCCCAGCATTTT.

The chain carries TRBV11-3 and TRBJ2-2, with 10 bases matching TRBD2. The J segment lost 1 base and the V segment lost 2 bases, leaving 7 bases of the junction unmatched. Germline values: CDR1 SGHNT, CDR2 YENEEA. The CDR3 extends over 18 amino acids. CDR3 bases: TGTGCCAGCAGCTTATATTCTAGCGGGAGCCAGAACACCGGGGAGCTGTTTTTT. This codes for CASSLYSSGSQNTGELFF.

The rearrangement joins TRBV6-1 to TRBJ1-3, with a weak D call TRBD1 (5 bases). Germline V CDR1 and CDR2: MNHNS, SASEGT. The CDR3 length is 15 residues. V was shortened by 3 bases and J by 4 bases, with 13 bases between the two germline ends. The CDR3 loop reads CASSDFGGGGNTIYF. In DNA form, the CDR3 reads TGTGCCAGCAGTGACTTCGGCGGGGGGGGAAACACCATATATTTT.

The chain has TRBV4-3 and TRBJ2-3, with TRBD2 matching 11 bases. Germline trimming cut 0 bases from V and 6 bases from J; bases unmatched to any gene: 8. Germline V gives CDR1 LGHNA, CDR2 YSLEER. This CDR3 has 17 residues. The CDR3 sequence: CASSQEVSGRALDTQYF. CDR3 nucleotide sequence: TGCGCCAGCAGCCAAGAAGTTAGCGGGAGGGCCTTGGATACGCAGTATTTT.

This chain uses TRBV7-9 with TRBJ2-5; 9 bases are shared with TRBD2. In germline, CDR1 is SEHNR, CDR2 FQNEAQ (reference sequence). The CDR3 has 12 amino acids. V dropped 5 bases and J dropped 5; count of bases not matched to a gene: 0. The CDR3 protein is CASSGLAETQYF. The CDR3 region has the DNA TGTGCCAGCAGCGGACTAGCGGAGACCCAGTACTTC.

The chain recombines TRBV12-5 with TRBJ2-1; possibly TRBD1 for D (6 bases). The V gene's germline CDR1 is LGHNT and CDR2 FRNRAP. The V end was cut by 2 bases, the J end by 3 bases, with 11 bases between. The CDR3 consists of 15 residues. CDR3 amino acids: CASGLSGENYNEQFF. The CDR3 DNA sequence: TGTGCTAGTGGTTTGTCAGGGGAGAACTACAATGAGCAGTTCTTC.

V is TRBV5-4 and J is TRBJ2-7; TRBD2 agrees at 8 bases. V was pared by 3 bases and J by 2 bases, with 7 bases of the junction left unmatched. Germline V gene data show CDR1 as SGHNT and CDR2 as YYREEE (reference sequence). The CDR3 is 15 amino acids. The CDR3 loop is CASSYRGTRAYEQYF. CDR3 DNA sequence: TGTGCCAGCAGCTACCGTGGGACTAGAGCCTACGAGCAGTACTTC.

The chain links TRBV7-9 to TRBJ2-2; D unresolved. Trimming stripped 2 bases from V and 2 bases from J, with 12 bases between. This CDR3 has 16 amino acids. Germline V gene data show CDR1 as SEHNR and CDR2 as FQNEAQ (reference sequence). The CDR3 DNA reads as TGTGCCAGCAGCTTATCTGCAGTGTTCAACACCGGGGAGCTGTTTTTT. Protein: CASSLSAVFNTGELFF.

The chain has TRBV19 and TRBJ2-3; 7 bases fit TRBD2. With V trimmed by 4 bases and J by 6 bases, 7 bases remained unmatched. Germline CDR1 LNHDA, CDR2 SQIVND (reference sequence). The CDR3 sequence is 14 residues long. CDR3 in amino acids: CASSRAGSIDTQYF. DNA of the CDR3: TGTGCCAGTAGTAGAGCGGGATCGATCGATACGCAGTATTTT.

V gene TRBV4-3 combines with J gene TRBJ1-4; 7 bases map to TRBD1. Germline values: CDR1 LGHNA, CDR2 YSLEER. Unmatched junction bases numbered 9, after V lost 3 bases and J lost 8 bases. The CDR3 is 15 amino acids. In DNA, the CDR3 is TGCGCCAGCAGCCAGGTACAGGGGTTATGGGAAAAACTGTTTTTT. The encoded protein is CASSQVQGLWEKLFF.

The chain combines TRBV11-3 with TRBJ2-2; no reliable D call. The V end lost 0 bases, the J end lost 3 bases, and 5 bases lay between the germline ends. The CDR3 runs 14 residues. Germline V gives CDR1 SGHNT, CDR2 YENEEA. CDR3 bases: TGTGCCAGCAGCTTAGAGCCAGACACCGGGGAGCTGTTTTTT. Protein sequence: CASSLEPDTGELFF.

The chain recombines TRBV11-2 with TRBJ2-7; possible D gene TRBD2, 6 bases. V gave up 0 bases and J gave up 3 bases, with 6 bases separating them. In germline, CDR1 is SGHAT, CDR2 FQNNGV. The length of the CDR3 is 13 residues. CDR3 DNA: TGTGCCAGCAGCTTAGATAGCGGCTACGAGCAGTACTTC. It translates to CASSLDSGYEQYF.

This clone was counted only a few times. The chain uses TRBV19 and TRBJ2-7, with TRBD1 identical over 7 bases. The CDR3 runs to 14 residues. Germline V CDR1 and CDR2: LNHDA, SQIVND (reference sequence). J was trimmed by 5 bases and V by 6 bases; bases with no gene match: 10. CDR3 protein: CASRPQGTVNEQYF. DNA for the CDR3: TGTGCCAGTAGGCCACAGGGGACAGTCAACGAGCAGTACTTC.

The chain has TRBV2 and TRBJ1-2, with D perhaps TRBD1 (5 bases). The CDR3 is 11 residues long. V was trimmed by 8 bases and J by 3 bases, leaving 7 bases between them. CDR1 SNHLY and CDR2 FYNNEI come from the germline V gene. In DNA form, the CDR3 reads TGTGCCAGCTTAGGGGACTATGGCTACACCTTC. The encoded protein is CASLGDYGYTF. The entire variable domain, with the rest obtained from reference TRBV2 and TRBJ1-2, is as follows: EPEVTQTPSHQVTQMGQEVILRCVPISNHLYFYWYRQILGQKVEFLVSFYNNEISEKSEIFDDQFSVERPDGSNFTLKIRSTKLEDSAMYFCASLGDYGYTFGSGTRLTVV.

The chain has TRBV9 and TRBJ2-1; D is undetermined. CDR1 is SGDLS, CDR2 YYNGEE, per germline. CDR3 size: 17 residues. V was cut by 2 bases and J by 2 bases, with 17 bases left in between. CDR3 sequence reads: CASSVAARDDAYNEQFF. In DNA, the CDR3 is TGTGCCAGCAGCGTCGCGGCGAGAGACGATGCCTACAATGAGCAGTTCTTC.

The CDR3 loop is CASSSLAGGPITGELFF. Written as DNA, the CDR3 is TGTGCCAGCAGTTCCCTAGCGGGAGGGCCTATCACCGGGGAGCTGTTTTTT. The chain is built from TRBV27 and TRBJ2-2, with TRBD2 matching over 12 bases. Germline V CDR1 and CDR2: MNHEY, SMNVEV (reference sequence). Unmatched junction bases numbered 7, after V lost 4 bases and J lost 4 bases. This CDR3 comprises 17 residues.

The chain joins TRBV5-6 to TRBJ2-1; 7 nucleotides align to TRBD2. The CDR3 spans 16 residues. With 3 bases clipped from V and 6 bases from J, the junction kept 12 bases outside the gene matches. The germline V gene encodes CDR1 SGHDT and CDR2 YYEEEE. Here the CDR3 reads CASSSAGLELANEQFF. CDR3 sequence (DNA): TGTGCCAGCAGCTCCGCCGGACTAGAGCTTGCCAATGAGCAGTTCTTC.

This rearrangement joins TRBV28 to TRBJ2-3; D perhaps matches TRBD2 (7 bases). CDR1 and CDR2 from the germline V gene are MDHEN and SYDVKM. Trimming removed 5 bases from V and 5 bases from J, with 23 bases in between. This CDR3 contains 17 residues. CDR3 sequence: CASSGQLPGLHKDTQYF. DNA for the CDR3: TGTGCCAGCAGTGGACAGCTACCGGGACTACACAAAGATACGCAGTATTTT. Looking up the rest from reference TRBV28 and TRBJ2-3 gives the full variable domain: DVKVTQSSRYLVKRTGEKVFLECVQDMDHENMFWYRQDPGLGLRLIYFSYDVKMKEKGDIPEGYSVSREKKERFSLILESASTNQTSMYLCASSGQLPGLHKDTQYFGPGTRLTVL.

The chain recombines TRBV21-1 with TRBJ2-5; TRBD2 is the table's D call and was not checked against the DNA. Judging by the DNA end, TRBJ2-7 fits better; the J call may be wrong. TRBV21-1 is flagged as a pseudogene. This CDR3 contains 11 residues. The CDR3 loop is CASLRAYEQYF. CDR3 in DNA: TGTGCCAGCCTGCGGGCCTACGAGCAGTACTTC.

The chain employs TRBV28 and TRBJ1-4, with 7 bases that match TRBD1. Germline loops: CDR1 MDHEN, CDR2 SYDVKM. The trim removed 6 bases at V and 4 bases at J, leaving 11 bases unmatched. The CDR3 runs to 16 residues. CDR3 in DNA: TGTGCCAGCAGCCACCCAACCGGGACAGTTAATGAAAAACTGTTTTTT. This encodes CASSHPTGTVNEKLFF.

This chain joins TRBV11-2 and TRBJ2-2; TRBD2 agrees at 15 bases. This CDR3 is built from 19 residues. The junction had 10 bases not matched to a gene; V was cut back by 3 bases and J by 5 bases. CDR1 is SGHAT and CDR2 is FQNNGV in the germline V gene. The CDR3 nucleotides read TGTGCCAGCAGCTTTTATTATGGACTAGCGGGAGGGGGAACCGGGGAGCTGTTTTTT. Translation gives CASSFYYGLAGGGTGELFF.

V and J are TRBV11-1 and TRBJ2-6, with 10 bases lining up with TRBD1. The V gene end was trimmed by 5 bases and the J gene end by 2 bases; junction bases not matched to a gene: 3. This CDR3 region has 16 residues. The germline CDR1 and CDR2 sequences are SGHAT and FQDESV (reference sequence). Written as DNA, the CDR3 is TGTGCCAGCAGCCGGGACAGGGGACCTGGGGCCAACGTCCTGACTTTC. Amino acid sequence: CASSRDRGPGANVLTF.

This clone was seen just once. This sample includes further DNA sequences coding for the same CDR3. The chain links TRBV7-9 to TRBJ1-2; 10 positions match TRBD1. With V trimmed by 1 base and J by 4 bases, 6 bases remained unmatched. CDR3 length: 16 amino acids. Germline assignment: CDR1 SEHNR and CDR2 FQNEAQ (reference sequence). The CDR3 reads CASSLGGTGVIYGYTF. Written as DNA, the CDR3 is TGTGCCAGCAGCTTAGGCGGGACAGGGGTTATCTATGGCTACACCTTC.

The gene calls are TRBV28 and TRBJ2-5; no clear D gene. The DNA end lines up better with TRBJ2-7; the J call may be wrong. The CDR3 loop spans 10 amino acids. The germline V gene encodes CDR1 MDHEN and CDR2 SYDVKM. The CDR3 here is CASSHYEQYF. The CDR3 DNA reads TGTGCCAGCAGCCACTACGAGCAGTACTTC.